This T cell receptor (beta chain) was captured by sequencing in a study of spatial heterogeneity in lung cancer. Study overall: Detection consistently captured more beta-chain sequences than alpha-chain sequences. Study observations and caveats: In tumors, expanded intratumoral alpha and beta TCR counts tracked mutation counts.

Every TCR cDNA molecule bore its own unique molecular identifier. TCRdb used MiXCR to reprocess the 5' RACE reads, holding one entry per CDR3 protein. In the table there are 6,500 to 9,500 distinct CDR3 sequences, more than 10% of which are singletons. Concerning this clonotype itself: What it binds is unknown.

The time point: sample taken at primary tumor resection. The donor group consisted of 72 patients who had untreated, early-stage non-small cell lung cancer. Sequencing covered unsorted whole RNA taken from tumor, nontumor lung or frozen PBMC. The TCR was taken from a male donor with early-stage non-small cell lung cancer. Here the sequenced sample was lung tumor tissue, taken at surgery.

The CDR3 sequence: CSARGTGIYEQYF. CDR3 DNA sequence: TGCAGTGCTAGAGGGACAGGAATCTACGAGCAGTACTTC. This chain connects TRBV20-1 to TRBJ2-7, with 7 bases matching TRBD1. This CDR3 has 13 residues. The V segment lost 1 base and the J segment 3 bases; nucleotides outside the gene matches: 3. Germline V CDR1 and CDR2: DFQATT, SNEGSKA (reference sequence).